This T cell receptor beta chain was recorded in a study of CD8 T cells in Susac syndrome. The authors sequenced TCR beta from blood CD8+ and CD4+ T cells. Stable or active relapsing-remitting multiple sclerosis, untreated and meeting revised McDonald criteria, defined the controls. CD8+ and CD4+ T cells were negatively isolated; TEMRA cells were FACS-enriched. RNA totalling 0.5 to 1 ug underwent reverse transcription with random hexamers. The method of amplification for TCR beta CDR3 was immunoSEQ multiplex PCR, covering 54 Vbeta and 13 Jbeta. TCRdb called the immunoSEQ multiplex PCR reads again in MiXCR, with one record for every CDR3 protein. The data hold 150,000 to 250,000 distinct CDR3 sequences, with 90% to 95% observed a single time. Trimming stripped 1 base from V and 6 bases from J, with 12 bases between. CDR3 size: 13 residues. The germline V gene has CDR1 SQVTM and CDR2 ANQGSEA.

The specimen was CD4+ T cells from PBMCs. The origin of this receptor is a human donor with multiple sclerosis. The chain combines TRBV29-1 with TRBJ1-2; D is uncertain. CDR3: CSVEVYGEDGYTF. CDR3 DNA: TGCAGCGTTGAAGTATATGGTGAGGATGGCTACACCTTC.